The 21 T cell receptor beta chains in this list originate from one sample, sequenced in a study of tumor-infiltrating lymphocytes in primary liver carcinoma (dated by TCRdb to the late 2010s). For sequencing, an Illumina HiSeq 2500 was employed. Starting from approximately 500 ng total RNA, TCRbeta-specific cDNA was produced by reverse transcription with a constant-region primer and ProtoScript II reverse transcriptase. Three nested multiplex PCR rounds, following a slightly modified ARM-PCR procedure, were used to build the TCRbeta libraries. Each of the first two PCR rounds ran for around 9 cycles and used multiplex TRBV1-TRBV30 forward primers together with a Cbeta reverse primer. Clones were called with MiXCR by TCRdb after fastp trimmed the public reads at Q25, and only in-frame beta chains were retained. Each record represents a unique CDR3 protein, reported with the most common genes and DNA among its rows. The sample table contains about 200,000 distinct CDR3 sequences; only one count was recorded for around four fifths of them. Around 18% of the sample rests with the top ten.

Without any cell sorting, total RNA and DNA were extracted together from roughly 21-30 mg of bulk tissue using the AllPrep DNA/RNA mini kit. The sequenced sample consisted of tumor tissue from primary liver carcinoma. The source of these receptors is a man aged 40-49 years with primary liver carcinoma and hepatitis B virus infection.

A remark on this clonotype: Since a much larger clone is just one base distant, this may be a read error. This sequence joins TRBV5-4 and TRBJ2-5; TRBD2 is a possible D gene (6 bases). The V end was cut by 4 bases, the J end by 2 bases, with 12 bases between. The CDR3 loop spans 14 amino acids. Germline loops: CDR1 SGHNT, CDR2 YYREEE (reference sequence). CDR3: CASSIGTFQETQYF. The CDR3, as DNA: TGTGCCAGCAGCATCGGGACTTTTCAAGAGACCCAGTACTTC.

Worth noting for this clonotype: Compared with germline, one end of the junction differs, possibly owing to a read error. The chain links TRBV5-1 to TRBJ1-1; perhaps TRBD1 as D (5 bases). Per germline, CDR1 SGHRS and CDR2 YFSETQ. There are 14 residues in the CDR3. In DNA form, the CDR3 reads TGCGCCACCAGCGCCGCAAGGGGCTATACTGAAGCTTTCTTT. Its translation: CATSAARGYTEAFF. The full variable domain, its missing parts supplied by reference TRBV5-1 and TRBJ1-1, is KAGVTQTPRYLIKTRGQQVTLSCSPISGHRSVSWYQQTPGQGLQFLFEYFSETQRNKGNFPGRFSGRQFSNSRSEMNVSTLELGDSALYLCATSAARGYTEAFFGQGTRLTVV.

This chain links TRBV5-1 with TRBJ2-1; D might be TRBD2 (5 bases). The CDR3 runs to 13 residues. Germline V gene data show CDR1 as SGHRS and CDR2 as YFSETQ. The CDR3 DNA reads as TGCTCTAGCAGCTTAGGTGGGGACAATGAGCAGTTCTTC. It specifies CSSSLGGDNEQFF.

This rearrangement joins TRBV7-9 to TRBJ2-2, with TRBD1 matching 9 bases. The J segment lost 15 bases and the V segment lost 5 bases, leaving 16 bases of the junction unmatched. The CDR3 runs to 15 residues. The V gene's germline CDR1 is SEHNR and CDR2 FQNEAQ (reference sequence). In DNA, the CDR3 is TGTGCCAGCAGCGCCGGGACAGGGATGGCAGGGAAGATGTTTTTT. Translated: CASSAGTGMAGKMFF. The full variable domain, rest sourced from reference TRBV7-9 and TRBJ2-2, is DTGVSQNPRHKITKRGQNVTFRCDPISEHNRLYWYRQTLGQGPEFLTYFQNEAQLEKSRLLSDRFSAERPKGSFSTLEIQRTEQGDSAMYLCASSAGTGMAGKMFFGEGSRLTVL.

The rearrangement joins TRBV5-6 to TRBJ2-7, with a tentative D call TRBD2 (5 bases). V was trimmed by 3 bases and J by 3 bases, leaving 16 bases between them. Germline assignment: CDR1 SGHDT and CDR2 YYEEEE. The CDR3 is 15 residues long. The CDR3 region is CASSWSGTRDYEQYF. CDR3 nucleotide sequence: TGTGCCAGCAGCTGGTCCGGAACTAGGGACTACGAGCAGTACTTC. Filled out from reference TRBV5-6 and TRBJ2-7, the complete variable domain reads DAGVTQSPTHLIKTRGQQVTLRCSPKSGHDTVSWYQQALGQGPQFIFQYYEEEERQRGNFPDRFSGHQFPNYSSELNVNALLLGDSALYLCASSWSGTRDYEQYFGPGTRLTVT.

The chain recombines TRBV6-1 with TRBJ2-1; 10 nucleotides align to TRBD2. The V gene end was trimmed by 7 bases and the J gene end by 6 bases; junction bases not matched to a gene: 9. CDR1 and CDR2 from the germline V gene are MNHNS and SASEGT. The CDR3 consists of 15 residues. CDR3 region: CASMLAGEPSNEQFF. The CDR3 DNA is TGTGCCAGCATGCTAGCGGGAGAGCCATCCAATGAGCAGTTCTTC.

Of note for this clonotype: Since no conserved phenylalanine or tryptophan closes the CDR3, a read error is the likely cause. The V call is TRBV28, the J call TRBJ2-7, with 9 nucleotides matching TRBD2. CDR1 is MDHEN and CDR2 is SYDVKM in the germline V gene. Trimming took 1 base from V and 4 from J; bases not matched to a gene: 8. The CDR3 covers 16 residues. The CDR3 sequence: CASSLFASGMGYEQYY. CDR3 coding DNA: TGTGCCAGCAGTTTATTCGCTAGCGGGATGGGATACGAGCAGTACTAC.

With respect to this clonotype: The junction departs from germline at one end; a sequencing error may be responsible. The chain is built from TRBV5-4 and TRBJ2-2; D may match TRBD1 or TRBD2 (6 bases each). The length of the CDR3 is 17 residues. Germline lookup yields CDR1 SGHNT and CDR2 YYREEE (reference sequence). In nucleotides, the CDR3 is TGTGCCAGCAGCTTGGAAGGGCGGGACAAATTGACTGGGGGGCTGTTTTTT. Its protein is CASSLEGRDKLTGGLFF.

A remark on this clonotype: The conserved final phenylalanine or tryptophan is absent from the CDR3, which likely points to a read error. J is TRBJ2-1 and V is TRBV7-9, with 8 bases aligning to TRBD2. Germline assignment: CDR1 SEHNR and CDR2 FQNEAQ (reference sequence). The ends lost 6 bases at V and 9 bases at J; junction bases unmatched: 13. The CDR3 runs 15 residues. The CDR3 DNA is TGTGCCAGCAGGAGGACAAGCGGGAGTGGCTTTGAGCAGTTCTCG. Protein: CASRRTSGSGFEQFS.

This clonotype occurred many times. The chain joins TRBV10-3 to TRBJ2-3; perhaps TRBD2 as D (5 bases). The V gene lost 2 bases and the J gene lost 0 bases, with 6 bases spanning the gap. CDR3 length: 14 amino acids. Germline CDR1 is ENHRY and CDR2 is SYGVKD. DNA for the CDR3: TGTGCCATCAGTGAGAGCGGCAGCACAGATACGCAGTATTTT. Translated, it gives CAISESGSTDTQYF.

About this clonotype itself: A clone one base away is much larger, so this may be a read error. The J gene is TRBJ2-5, the V gene TRBV5-1; D is possibly TRBD2 (5 bases). V dropped 1 base and J dropped 4 bases, with 8 bases sitting between them. CDR3 size: 13 residues. Germline V lookup: CDR1 SGHRS, CDR2 YFSETQ. DNA of the CDR3: TGCGCCAGCAGCTTGTGCGGAGGAGAGACCCAGTACTTC. Translating it yields CASSLCGGETQYF. The full variable domain, rest sourced from reference TRBV5-1 and TRBJ2-5, is KAGVTQTPRYLIKTRGQQVTLSCSPISGHRSVSWYQQTPGQGLQFLFEYFSETQRNKGNFPGRFSGRQFSNSRSEMNVSTLELGDSALYLCASSLCGGETQYFGPGTRLLVL.

This clonotype was observed a handful of times. The junction and the germline gene differ at one end; a read error may be behind it. The CDR3 bases are TGTGCCAGAAGTGACGGACTTGACTTCTACAACGAGCAGTTCTTC. Protein: CARSDGLDFYNEQFF. V usage is TRBV6-1 and J usage is TRBJ2-1; a weak D match, TRBD2 (5 bases). The germline V gene has CDR1 MNHNS and CDR2 SASEGT. This CDR3 is built from 15 residues.

With respect to this clonotype: Being one base from a much bigger clone, this may be a read error. CDR3 in DNA: TGTGGCAGCAGCAGCGGGAGCAATGAGCAGTTCTTC. It specifies CGSSSGSNEQFF. The gene calls are TRBV7-9 and TRBJ2-1; 8 nucleotides match TRBD2. The CDR3 contains 12 residues. Germline V CDR1 and CDR2: SEHNR, FQNEAQ (reference sequence).

This clonotype was recorded once. A read error may produce the germline difference seen at one junction end. The chain links TRBV6-2 or TRBV6-3 to TRBJ2-7; D uncertain. The germline gives CDR1 MNHEY, CDR2 SVGEGT. The CDR3 covers 15 residues. CDR3 coding DNA: TGTGCCAGCAGTTACTCGGCGGAAGGGCAGAACGAGCTGTACTTC. Its protein is CASSYSAEGQNELYF.

To note about this clonotype: The germline gene is not matched at one end of the junction; a read error may be the cause. The rearrangement links TRBV5-4 to TRBJ2-7, with D hard to call. The CDR3 runs to 12 residues. CDR1 SGHNT and CDR2 YYREEE come from the germline V gene (reference sequence). In DNA, the CDR3 is TGTGCTAGCAGCCAACATGTGGGGTATAAGTACTTC. Its translation is CASSQHVGYKYF.

In regard to this clonotype: Just one base apart from a much larger clone, this may be a read error. The chain joins TRBV28 to TRBJ2-1; weak D call: TRBD2 (6 bases). Germline V gene data show CDR1 as MDHEN and CDR2 as SYDVKM. This CDR3 region has 14 residues. This chain's CDR3 is CVSSPGSRGYEQFF. The CDR3 nucleotides read TGTGTCAGCAGTCCCGGGAGCCGCGGCTATGAGCAGTTCTTC.

This clonotype was recorded many times. One end of the junction varies from germline; a read error may be responsible. The chain couples TRBV7-8 to TRBJ2-7, with D possibly TRBD2 on 6 matching bases. Germline V gives CDR1 SGHVS, CDR2 FQNEAQ. CDR3 length: 15 amino acids. The CDR3 DNA sequence: TGTGCCAGCAGCTTAGCGCGGGGCCGGGCCTACGAGCAGTGCTTC. Encoded protein: CASSLARGRAYEQCF.

This clonotype was counted many times. The chain uses TRBV4-1 and TRBJ1-2; D is unresolved. Germline V gene data show CDR1 as MGHRA and CDR2 as YSYEKL. Between the trimmed V and J ends, which lost 0 bases and 2 bases, there was a span of 10 bases. The CDR3 runs to 15 residues. The CDR3 nucleotides read TGCGCCAGCAGCCAAGATAAGGGAGTCAACTATGGCTACACCTTC. Protein product: CASSQDKGVNYGYTF.

The V and J genes are TRBV4-3 and TRBJ1-2; the D gene is possibly TRBD1 (5 bases). From germline, CDR1 is LGHNA and CDR2 YSLEER. The CDR3 length is 15 residues. Between the trimmed V and J ends, which lost 0 bases and 7 bases, there was a span of 15 bases. Written as DNA, the CDR3 is TGCGCCAGCAGCCAAGATACGCGGGGGTCTCGTGGCTACACCTTC. Amino acids: CASSQDTRGSRGYTF.

To note about this clonotype: A read error may produce the germline difference seen at one junction end. The V call is TRBV12-3 or TRBV12-4, the J call TRBJ2-5; 7 bases match TRBD2. The length of the CDR3 is 14 residues. The CDR3, as DNA: TGTACCAGTATCCCCCGGGAGGATCTGTTGACGCAGTACTTC. This codes for CTSIPREDLLTQYF.

The rearrangement links TRBV12-3 or TRBV12-4 to TRBJ2-1; TRBD1 might be the D (6 bases). The V end was cut by 6 bases, the J end by 9 bases, with 18 bases between. This CDR3 has 14 amino acids. The CDR3 spells CASSPQGRRTEQFF. CDR3 sequence (DNA): TGTGCCAGCAGCCCCCAGGGGCGGCGGACTGAGCAGTTCTTC.